Shown below are 18 T cell receptor beta chains from a single sample sequenced in a study of cytotoxic CD8 clonotypes in ibrutinib-treated CLL. This table comes from immunoSEQ multiplex PCR, and its TCRdb copy is limited to in-frame clones, with some not included. The sample lists 100,000 to 150,000 clones, 80% to 90% seen once, with over 2% in the top ten. The sequencing here drew on PBMCs, taken after 24 months of ibrutinib treatment. Receptors were obtained from a human donor with chronic lymphocytic leukemia.

V usage is TRBV6-6 and J usage is TRBJ2-7, with D perhaps matching TRBD1 (5 bases). The CDR3 consists of 14 residues. Germline CDR1 is MNHNY and CDR2 is SVGAGI (reference sequence). V was clipped by 0 bases and J by 0 bases, with 6 bases between them. The CDR3 nucleotides are TGTGCCAGCAGTTACTCGACAGCCTCCTACGAGCAGTACTTC. It specifies CASSYSTASYEQYF.

The chain has TRBV9 and TRBJ1-1; no clear D gene. The CDR3 spans 15 residues. Germline V lookup: CDR1 SGDLS, CDR2 YYNGEE. Trimming pared 0 bases from V and 3 bases from J, leaving 12 bases between. CDR3 DNA sequence: TGTGCCAGCAGCGTAGATCGGGGTGTAGACACTGAAGCTTTCTTT. It is translated as CASSVDRGVDTEAFF.

This rearrangement joins TRBV6-5 to TRBJ2-4; D gene ambiguous. Germline loops: CDR1 MNHEY, CDR2 SVGAGI. The V gene lost 4 bases and the J gene lost 1 base, with 8 bases spanning the gap. This CDR3 is built from 14 residues. The CDR3 spells CASSWTGAKNIQYF. The CDR3 DNA is TGTGCCAGCAGTTGGACCGGGGCCAAAAACATTCAGTACTTC.

The V gene is TRBV11-2, the J gene TRBJ2-7, with D possibly matching TRBD1 (6 bases). Trimming stripped 5 bases from V and 1 base from J, with 27 bases between. The CDR3 is made up of 19 amino acids. CDR1 and CDR2 from the germline V gene are SGHAT and FQNNGV. The CDR3, as DNA: TGTGCCAGCAGCCCCTACCCACAGGGTACTGCCTTCTCATCCTACGAGCAGTACTTC. The encoded protein is CASSPYPQGTAFSSYEQYF.

In this sample, this clone turned up a few times. The rearrangement uses TRBV2 and TRBJ2-5, with 8 nucleotides matching TRBD2. CDR1 and CDR2 (germline): SNHLY, FYNNEI. The CDR3 length is 15 residues. J gave up 4 bases and V 7 bases, and 11 bases lay outside the gene matches. CDR3 region: CASTGRSGRGETQYF. Here the CDR3 DNA reads TGTGCCAGCACGGGGCGGAGCGGGAGAGGAGAGACCCAGTACTTC. Drawing the rest from reference TRBV2 and TRBJ2-5, the complete variable domain is EPEVTQTPSHQVTQMGQEVILRCVPISNHLYFYWYRQILGQKVEFLVSFYNNEISEKSEIFDDQFSVERPDGSNFTLKIRSTKLEDSAMYFCASTGRSGRGETQYFGPGTRLLVL.

This clone was observed a single time. The V gene is TRBV5-1, the J gene TRBJ2-5; D is perhaps TRBD2 (6 bases). CDR1 is SGHRS, CDR2 YFSETQ, per germline. The V gene lost 3 bases and the J gene lost 4 bases, with 13 bases spanning the gap. This CDR3 contains 14 residues. CDR3 nucleotide sequence: TGCGCCAGCAGCTCCGGGAGCCAGCGAGAGACCCAGTACTTC. It translates to CASSSGSQRETQYF.

This chain links TRBV27 with TRBJ2-7; possibly TRBD1 for D (6 bases). CDR3 length equals 15 residues. CDR1 is MNHEY and CDR2 is SMNVEV in the germline V gene (reference sequence). V dropped 6 bases and J dropped 0 bases, with 15 bases sitting between them. The CDR3: CASRPDSTPSYEQYF. The CDR3 DNA is TGTGCCAGCAGACCGGACAGTACCCCCTCCTACGAGCAGTACTTC.

This clone appeared once. The rearrangement uses TRBV11-2 and TRBJ1-4; TRBD1 is a possible D gene (6 bases). Trimming removed 0 bases at V and 4 bases at J, with 18 bases between. Looked up from germline, CDR1 is SGHAT and CDR2 is FQNNGV. The CDR3 runs to 18 residues. The CDR3 loop is CASSLEGGGRPRNEKLFF. CDR3 DNA: TGTGCCAGCAGCTTAGAGGGCGGGGGGCGGCCCCGTAATGAAAAACTGTTTTTT.

With respect to this clone: The sample carries other DNA sequences with the same CDR3. The rearrangement joins TRBV5-1 to TRBJ2-6, with D unresolved. V shed 0 bases and J shed 0 bases, with 1 base lying between them. The CDR3 runs 14 residues. Germline lookup yields CDR1 SGHRS and CDR2 YFSETQ. DNA for the CDR3: TGCGCCAGCAGCTTGGGCTCTGGGGCCAACGTCCTGACTTTC. Its protein product is CASSLGSGANVLTF. Drawing the rest from reference TRBV5-1 and TRBJ2-6, the complete variable domain is KAGVTQTPRYLIKTRGQQVTLSCSPISGHRSVSWYQQTPGQGLQFLFEYFSETQRNKGNFPGRFSGRQFSNSRSEMNVSTLELGDSALYLCASSLGSGANVLTFGAGSRLTVL.

This sequence joins TRBV28 and TRBJ1-2; D uncertain. This CDR3 spans 16 amino acids. The ends were cut back, 8 bases at V and 0 bases at J, with 19 bases in the middle. Germline-derived CDR1 and CDR2 are MDHEN and SYDVKM. The CDR3 spells CASGPLEAATNYGYTF. CDR3 coding DNA: TGTGCCAGCGGACCCCTAGAGGCAGCTACTAACTATGGCTACACCTTC.

This sequence joins TRBV2 and TRBJ2-2, with 9 bases identical to TRBD1. The V segment lost 7 bases and the J segment 1 base; nucleotides outside the gene matches: 4. The CDR3 totals 15 residues. Per germline, CDR1 SNHLY and CDR2 FYNNEI. The CDR3 nucleotides are TGTGCCAGCAAACAGGGGGCTAGGAACACCGGGGAGCTGTTTTTT. Protein: CASKQGARNTGELFF.

This chain joins TRBV4-3 and TRBJ1-1, with D possibly TRBD1 on 5 matching bases. Germline V gives CDR1 LGHNA, CDR2 YSLEER. The CDR3 totals 16 residues. V was pared by 0 bases and J by 4 bases, with 15 bases between. The CDR3: CASSQDPPARATEAFF. The CDR3 DNA is TGCGCCAGCAGCCAAGATCCCCCAGCCAGGGCCACTGAAGCTTTCTTT.

CDR3 in amino acids: CASSYRTSQETQYF. The CDR3 nucleotides are TGTGCCAGCAGTTACCGGACTAGCCAAGAGACCCAGTACTTC. The chain joins TRBV6-6 to TRBJ2-5; 7 bases map to TRBD2. CDR1 is MNHNY and CDR2 is SVGAGI in the germline V gene (reference sequence). V lost 2 bases and J lost 1; bases outside the gene matches: 1. The CDR3 loop spans 14 amino acids.

The V and J genes are TRBV7-7 and TRBJ2-2, with D tentatively TRBD1 or TRBD2 (5 bases each). Germline CDR1 and CDR2: SSHAT and FNYEAQ (reference sequence). The CDR3 spans 15 residues. V lost 4 bases and J lost 6, with 15 bases in between. CDR3 in amino acids: CASSSGRGPAGELFF. In DNA, the CDR3 is TGTGCCAGCAGCTCGGGGCGCGGGCCGGCCGGGGAGCTGTTTTTT.

The V gene is TRBV11-3, the J gene TRBJ2-1, with 9 bases that match TRBD2. The CDR3 has 15 residues. CDR1 is SGHNT, CDR2 YENEEA, per germline. V lost 5 bases and J lost 4; bases outside the gene matches: 6. CDR3 residues: CASSLGTSPYNEQFF. The CDR3 DNA follows: TGTGCCAGCAGCCTCGGGACTAGCCCTTACAATGAGCAGTTCTTC.

The sample holds one count of this clone. The chain combines TRBV4-3 with TRBJ2-3, with 12 bases identical to TRBD2. With 0 bases clipped from V and 0 bases from J, the junction kept 4 bases outside the gene matches. The CDR3 is made up of 18 amino acids. Germline CDR1 and CDR2: LGHNA and YSLEER. CDR3: CASSQETSGGRSTDTQYF. CDR3 DNA: TGCGCCAGCAGCCAAGAAACTAGCGGGGGGCGTAGCACAGATACGCAGTATTTT.

The chain has TRBV10-3 and TRBJ2-7; 7 bases line up with TRBD1. Trimming removed 6 bases from V and 3 bases from J; junction bases left unmatched: 5. Germline CDR1 reads ENHRY; CDR2 reads SYGVKD. The CDR3 is 13 residues long. CDR3 DNA sequence: TGTGCCATCAGACCGGGACAGAGCTACGAGCAGTACTTC. This sequence encodes CAIRPGQSYEQYF.

The V call is TRBV19, the J call TRBJ1-6; unclear D gene. This CDR3 has 14 amino acids. The V gene lost 7 bases and the J gene lost 3 bases, with 10 bases spanning the gap. Germline CDR1 is LNHDA and CDR2 is SQIVND (reference sequence). Here the CDR3 DNA reads TGTGCCAGTACCACTGCGGGCTATAATTCACCCCTCCACTTT. This encodes CASTTAGYNSPLHF. Full variable domain (missing parts from reference TRBV19 and TRBJ1-6): DGGITQSPKYLFRKEGQNVTLSCEQNLNHDAMYWYRQDPGQGLRLIYYSQIVNDFQKGDIAEGYSVSREKKESFPLTVTSAQKNPTAFYLCASTTAGYNSPLHFGNGTRLTVT.